This T cell receptor beta chain was sequenced in a study of cytomegalovirus exposure and HLA in healthy donors. Study conclusions and caveats: A few CMV-associated chains were confirmed in vitro to be specific for CMV antigens.

PCR was performed using 60 Vbeta and 13 Jbeta primers. This table comes from immunoSEQ multiplex PCR, and its TCRdb copy is limited to in-frame clones, with some not included. The table includes more than 200,000 clones, over 75% detected once. This clone appeared once. The antigen is unknown. The germline V and J ends were trimmed by 5 bases and 2 bases, with 4 bases remaining between them. The CDR3 spans 11 residues. CDR1 is MDHEN, CDR2 SYDVKM, per germline. This TCR was recovered from a human donor in good health. The sequencing input was PBMCs. The chain is built from TRBV28 and TRBJ2-7; D not resolved. DNA of the CDR3: TGTGCCAGCAGTCTCGCCTACGAGCAGTACTTC. It specifies CASSLAYEQYF.